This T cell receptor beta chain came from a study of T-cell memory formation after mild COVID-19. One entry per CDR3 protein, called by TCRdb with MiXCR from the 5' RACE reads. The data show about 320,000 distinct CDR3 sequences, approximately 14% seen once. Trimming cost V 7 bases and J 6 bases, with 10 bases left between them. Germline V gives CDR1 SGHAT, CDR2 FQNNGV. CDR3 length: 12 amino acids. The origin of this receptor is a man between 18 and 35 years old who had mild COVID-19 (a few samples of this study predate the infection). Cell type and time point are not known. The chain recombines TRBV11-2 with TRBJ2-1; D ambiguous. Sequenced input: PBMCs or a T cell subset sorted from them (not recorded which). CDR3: CASIGPLNEQFF. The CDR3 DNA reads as TGTGCCAGCATCGGACCTCTCAATGAGCAGTTCTTC.